The 13 T cell receptor beta chains given below trace back to one sample, sequenced in a study of circulating CD8 cells and anti-PD-1 response in melanoma. Using 15 ng of total RNA, TCR libraries were made with the QIAseq Immune Repertoire TCR panel. Using its own MiXCR run on the reads, TCRdb lists one record per CDR3 protein. Of several hundred distinct CDR3 sequences listed, over 5% are singletons. From live CD3+CD8+TCRalphabeta+ cells, four PD-1 and/or TIGIT subsets were sorted. The sequences come from CD8+ T cells from PBMCs, collected at baseline or after one month of anti-PD-1 therapy (not recorded which). The source is a human donor with melanoma.

This clonotype was seen a few times. The gene calls are TRBV19 and TRBJ2-1, with TRBD2 identical over 7 bases. The CDR3 runs 15 residues. CDR1 is LNHDA, CDR2 SQIVND, per germline (reference sequence). Unmatched junction bases numbered 4, after V lost 5 bases and J lost 0 bases. CDR3 coding DNA: TGTGCCAGTAGTCCCAGCGGGAACTCCTACAATGAGCAGTTCTTC. Its translation is CASSPSGNSYNEQFF.

By frequency in the sample, this clonotype is large. This chain joins TRBV3-2 and TRBJ2-1; the table's D call, TRBD1, has no DNA check behind it. TRBV3-2 is shown as a pseudogene. The CDR3 has 15 residues. In nucleotides, the CDR3 is TGTGCCAGCAGCTCCCCGGACAGGCCCTACAATGAGCAGTTCTTC. This sequence encodes CASSSPDRPYNEQFF.

The V gene is TRBV4-2, the J gene TRBJ1-1; a possible D gene is TRBD1 (5 bases). The germline gives CDR1 LGHNA, CDR2 YNFKEQ. This CDR3 has 12 residues. Deletions cut 0 bases from V and 9 bases from J, with 8 bases between. CDR3 nucleotides: TGTGCCAGCAGCCAAGAAGGGGTGAAAGCTTTCTTT. Protein product: CASSQEGVKAFF.

This clonotype qualifies as large. The chain combines TRBV19 with TRBJ2-7; 10 bases are shared with TRBD2. The CDR3 has 14 amino acids. Germline CDR1 is LNHDA and CDR2 is SQIVND (reference sequence). Trimming removed 3 bases from V and 6 bases from J; junction bases left unmatched: 5. For the CDR3, the DNA is TGTGCCAGTAGTATGCTAGCGGGAGCTCCCGAGCAGTACTTC. Translation gives CASSMLAGAPEQYF.

This clonotype is large (0.1 to 1%) by share. The chain combines TRBV2 with TRBJ1-2; D is unresolved. This CDR3 is 16 amino acids long. In germline, CDR1 is SNHLY, CDR2 FYNNEI. V was pared by 3 bases and J by 3 bases, with 17 bases between. CDR3 nucleotide sequence: TGTGCCAGCAGTGATCCCTATTCTCTGGTCTACTATGGCTACACCTTC. This codes for CASSDPYSLVYYGYTF.

This clonotype is labeled as medium-sized. The chain carries TRBV7-2 and TRBJ2-7; D perhaps matches TRBD2 (5 bases). Germline values: CDR1 SGHTA, CDR2 FQGNSA. V dropped 2 bases and J dropped 3 bases, with 14 bases sitting between them. This CDR3 is built from 15 residues. The CDR3 DNA reads as TGTGCCAGCAGCTTATATCGGGCCGCGGGCTACGAGCAGTACTTC. The encoded protein is CASSLYRAAGYEQYF.

This rearrangement joins TRBV2 to TRBJ2-7; D is perhaps TRBD2 (5 bases). CDR3 size: 14 residues. V was cut by 3 bases and J by 3 bases, with 12 bases left in between. The germline gives CDR1 SNHLY, CDR2 FYNNEI. CDR3 DNA: TGTGCCAGCAGTGAGCCACCCGGGGTCTACGAGCAGTACTTC. Protein product: CASSEPPGVYEQYF.

By sample share, this clonotype is large. The genes are TRBV20-1 and TRBJ2-7; 7 bases are shared with TRBD1. CDR1 and CDR2 (germline): DFQATT, SNEGSKA (reference sequence). The J segment lost 0 bases and the V segment lost 3 bases, leaving 2 bases of the junction unmatched. The CDR3 runs to 13 residues. The CDR3 protein is CSARHRGSYEQYF. As DNA, the CDR3 is TGCAGTGCTAGGCACAGGGGCTCCTACGAGCAGTACTTC.

This clonotype was seen a few times. This may be a read error, as it is one base from a much larger clone. This sequence joins TRBV5-6 and TRBJ1-1, with a weak D call TRBD1 (6 bases). Germline V gene data show CDR1 as SGHDT and CDR2 as YYEEEE. This CDR3 has 18 amino acids. Trimming left V 0 bases short and J 4 bases short, with 22 bases between. The CDR3 reads CASSLEQGPLLSSTEAFF. The CDR3 DNA follows: TGTGCCAGCAGCTTGGAACAGGGTCCCCTTTTGTCGAGCACTGAAGCTTTCTTT.

This clonotype is large within its sample. V usage is TRBV28 and J usage is TRBJ2-7, with D hard to call. Trimming shortened V by 6 bases and J by 8 bases, and 8 bases separated the two germline ends. Germline CDR1 reads MDHEN; CDR2 reads SYDVKM. The CDR3 is 10 residues long. CDR3 in amino acids: CASSVTQQYF. The DNA for the CDR3 is TGTGCCAGCAGCGTTACCCAGCAGTACTTC.

As regards this clonotype: This CDR3 fails to terminate in the conserved phenylalanine or tryptophan, so it likely reflects a read error. V usage is TRBV28 and J usage is TRBJ2-1; D is perhaps TRBD1 or TRBD2 (7 bases each). The length of the CDR3 is 15 residues. Germline loops: CDR1 MDHEN, CDR2 SYDVKM. The DNA for the CDR3 is TGTGCCTTCAGGGGGGGCGGTTCCCTATACAATGACCAGTTCCTC. Translating it yields CAFRGGGSLYNDQFL.

This clonotype is deemed large. The J gene is TRBJ2-7, the V gene TRBV2; the D gene is possibly TRBD1 (5 bases). The CDR3 is made up of 16 amino acids. Trimming removed 0 bases from V and 0 bases from J, with 12 bases in between. Per germline, CDR1 SNHLY and CDR2 FYNNEI. CDR3 loop: CASSEADTVSSYEQYF. The CDR3 region has the DNA TGTGCCAGCAGTGAAGCGGACACCGTGAGCTCCTACGAGCAGTACTTC. The complete variable domain, with remaining parts taken from reference TRBV2 and TRBJ2-7, reads EPEVTQTPSHQVTQMGQEVILRCVPISNHLYFYWYRQILGQKVEFLVSFYNNEISEKSEIFDDQFSVERPDGSNFTLKIRSTKLEDSAMYFCASSEADTVSSYEQYFGPGTRLTVT.

V gene TRBV19 combines with J gene TRBJ2-7; TRBD2 matches 11 bases. The V gene end was trimmed by 8 bases and the J gene end by 6 bases; junction bases not matched to a gene: 6. The CDR3 consists of 13 residues. Germline CDR1 and CDR2: LNHDA and SQIVND (reference sequence). CDR3 nucleotide sequence: TGTGCCAGTTCGCTAGCGGGAGGCCTCGAGCAGTACTTC. Translated: CASSLAGGLEQYF.